The 5 T cell receptor beta chains reported below all come from one sample, sequenced in a study of shared T cell receptors in the human thymus. Clones were read by immunoSEQ multiplex PCR, and TCRdb kept only the in-frame ones, dropping some. The sample shows hundreds of thousands of clones, about 90% of them seen only once. The data were also submitted as part of a second study, on human thymus T cells.

Material for sequencing was thymocytes. Every receptor here comes from a boy under two years old with a congenital heart defect.

This chain links TRBV7-9 with TRBJ1-4, with a weak D call TRBD1 (6 bases). From germline, CDR1 is SEHNR and CDR2 FQNEAQ (reference sequence). The ends were cut back, 5 bases at V and 7 bases at J, with 14 bases in the middle. This CDR3 is built from 14 residues. CDR3 protein: CASSREGGVEKLFF. DNA for the CDR3: TGTGCCAGCAGCCGTGAAGGGGGAGTTGAAAAACTGTTTTTT.

The CDR3 here is CASSSPFADSNEKLFF. The CDR3 nucleotides are TGTGCCAGCAGCTCCCCCTTCGCGGATTCCAATGAAAAACTGTTTTTT. This rearrangement joins TRBV7-2 to TRBJ1-4; the D is unclear. The CDR3 sequence is 16 residues long. Trimming left V 4 bases short and J 5 bases short, with 17 bases between. CDR1 SGHTA and CDR2 FQGNSA come from the germline V gene.

This chain uses TRBV19 with TRBJ1-6, with no clear D. The length of the CDR3 is 14 residues. Trimming cost V 9 bases and J 0 bases, with 9 bases left between them. Per the germline V gene, CDR1 is LNHDA and CDR2 is SQIVND (reference sequence). CDR3 nucleotide sequence: TGTGCCAGCTCTTGGAGCTCCTATAATTCACCCCTCCACTTT. This encodes CASSWSSYNSPLHF.

For the CDR3, the DNA is TGTGCCAGCAGCCCCCAGCCAGCACCCGGGACAGAGCAGTTCTTC. Translated: CASSPQPAPGTEQFF. The chain combines TRBV7-9 with TRBJ2-1, with D tentatively TRBD1 (6 bases). CDR1 is SEHNR and CDR2 is FQNEAQ in the germline V gene (reference sequence). The length of the CDR3 is 15 residues. Trimming removed 5 bases at V and 10 bases at J, with 21 bases between. Full variable domain (rest looked up from reference TRBV7-9 and TRBJ2-1): DTGVSQNPRHKITKRGQNVTFRCDPISEHNRLYWYRQTLGQGPEFLTYFQNEAQLEKSRLLSDRFSAERPKGSFSTLEIQRTEQGDSAMYLCASSPQPAPGTEQFFGPGTRLTVL.

This chain connects TRBV6-5 to TRBJ2-2, with a weak D call TRBD1 (6 bases). CDR3 size: 15 residues. The germline V gene encodes CDR1 MNHEY and CDR2 SVGAGI. The ends were cut back, 5 bases at V and 2 bases at J, with 12 bases in the middle. The CDR3: CASSPRGRNTGELFF. The DNA for the CDR3 is TGTGCCAGCAGTCCCAGGGGACGAAACACCGGGGAGCTGTTTTTT.